What follows describes a single T cell receptor beta chain. No antigen is known for it. No clone much larger than this one lies a single base away; base qualities are absent. The source of the sample is a study of blood T cell repertoires in COVID-19 (TCRdb year 2020). Concerning the study at large: The collaborator samples originated in the United States, Italy and Spain and spanned the acute and convalescent phases of COVID-19. The repertoires were made available in a free public database intended to serve as a resource for research on the immune response to SARS-CoV-2. Sample metadata almost always included a de-identified subject ID, COVID-19 status, age in years and sex. Where HLA class I and class II types were available, the types were taken from metadata supplied by the sample provider, not from assay-based typing. The dataset comprised deeply sampled blood TCRbeta repertoires from subjects exposed to, actively infected with, or recovered from COVID-19. Samples came from the ongoing ImmuneRACE study (first 160 participants) plus 1,254 subjects from 6 global collaborators. The prospective study material was composed of cDNA or gDNA derived from T cells, B-cell-depleted T cells, or PBMCs. Beyond this particular receptor, the publication reports: Clinical and demographic metadata were provided uncurated, with the amount varying by source and participant.

The germline V gene encodes CDR1 SGHTA and CDR2 FQGTGA. The CDR3 runs 17 amino acids, cysteine and phenylalanine included. Only CDR3 DNA is held: 51 bases, read in frame from base 1. V is pruned by 2 bases and J by 5 bases, leaving 10 bases of the junction without a gene match. Collaborating institutions collected whole blood in K2EDTA tubes following their own protocols. For TCRbeta analysis, collaborator samples were shipped as frozen whole blood, as isolated PBMCs, or as DNA extracted from either sample type. TCRbeta CDR3 regions were amplified from genomic DNA using the immunoSEQ Assay, a bias-controlled multiplex PCR. The source study handled its data this way. Within the assay, amplification of reference gene primers was used to estimate how many nucleated cells each sample contained. To quantify the absolute abundance of each unique TCRbeta CDR3 rearrangement, sequence reads were collapsed and filtered. For each sample, productive Simpson clonality was calculated by taking the square root of Simpson's diversity index across productive rearrangements. TCRdb carries this immuneACCESS record with in-frame sequences only. Its versions omit some clonotypes, under half of them owing to an unresolved V gene in the studies checked, with the rest unexplained. That table is the source of V, J and clone size, and D and trimming were worked out from the DNA. The sample table records around 98,000 clones; about 90% of these occur just once. The ten most abundant clones make up approximately 4.9% of the sample.

The chain employs TRBV7-3 and TRBJ1-4; the central 8 bases match TRBD1. This TCR was sampled from a man between 70 and 80 years old with acute or convalescent COVID-19. What was sequenced was peripheral blood. The DNA sequence is as follows: TGTGCCAGCAGCTTATCTGGACAGGGTGAACCCAATGAAAAACTGTTTTTT. Translated, this is CASSLSGQGEPNEKLFF.